Shown below are 17 T cell receptor beta chains from a single sample sequenced in a study of blood T cell repertoires in COVID-19. Profiling relied on immunoSEQ multiplex PCR, and the TCRdb table lists in-frame clones only, not all of them. The repertoire holds more than 350,000 clones, with more than 70% as singletons. The sequencing sample was made of peripheral blood. These TCRs come from a woman in her 30s with COVID-19, enrolled during active disease.

The rearrangement joins TRBV5-1 to TRBJ1-1; the match to TRBD1 covers 7 bases. There are 14 residues in the CDR3. After removal of 3 bases from V and 5 bases from J, the junction contained 7 bases not matched to a gene. The germline gives CDR1 SGHRS, CDR2 YFSETQ. CDR3 region: CASSYDRVGTEAFF. In nucleotides, the CDR3 is TGCGCCAGCAGCTACGACAGGGTTGGGACTGAAGCTTTCTTT.

V is TRBV10-2 and J is TRBJ2-5; 11 nucleotides line up with TRBD2. Germline CDR1 reads WSHSY; CDR2 reads SAAADI. V was pared by 5 bases and J by 4 bases, with 3 bases of the junction left unmatched. The CDR3 extends over 14 amino acids. The CDR3 coding sequence is TGCGCCAGCAGTCCCACTAGCGGGAGAGAGACCCAGTACTTC. As protein: CASSPTSGRETQYF.

The chain has TRBV11-2 and TRBJ2-1; a possible D gene is TRBD1 (10 bases). The CDR3 consists of 20 residues. Germline lookup yields CDR1 SGHAT and CDR2 FQNNGV. Trimming pared 0 bases from V and 7 bases from J, leaving 28 bases between. For the CDR3, the DNA is TGTGCCAGCAGCTTAGAGGGGACAGGGGACGGACTAGCGATCGGTAATGAGCAGTTCTTC. Translating it yields CASSLEGTGDGLAIGNEQFF.

This clone was detected once. This chain links TRBV4-1 with TRBJ1-2, with a tentative D call TRBD1 (5 bases). The CDR3 is 14 residues long. Germline loops: CDR1 MGHRA, CDR2 YSYEKL. Trimming shortened V by 0 bases and J by 8 bases, and 13 bases separated the two germline ends. DNA of the CDR3: TGCGCCAGCAGCCAAGATCAGGCAGGGAACGGCTACACCTTC. It specifies CASSQDQAGNGYTF.

CDR3: CAISDPAGMARSTDTQYF. The CDR3 DNA follows: TGTGCCATCAGTGATCCGGCCGGGATGGCCCGTAGCACAGATACGCAGTATTTT. The chain uses TRBV10-3 and TRBJ2-3; D might be TRBD2 (5 bases). The CDR3 sequence is 18 residues long. Germline V gene lookup returns CDR1 ENHRY and CDR2 SYGVKD. V was trimmed by 3 bases and J by 0 bases, leaving 19 bases between them.

The chain couples TRBV5-6 to TRBJ2-3; a possible D gene is TRBD2 (6 bases). Trimming pared 4 bases from V and 2 bases from J, leaving 14 bases between. Germline CDR1 and CDR2: SGHDT and YYEEEE. CDR3 length: 15 residues. Written as DNA, the CDR3 is TGTGCCAGCAGCGCGGGGCTCCCTTACACAGATACGCAGTATTTT. Its protein is CASSAGLPYTDTQYF. Using reference TRBV5-6 and TRBJ2-3 for the parts outside the CDR3, the full variable domain is DAGVTQSPTHLIKTRGQQVTLRCSPKSGHDTVSWYQQALGQGPQFIFQYYEEEERQRGNFPDRFSGHQFPNYSSELNVNALLLGDSALYLCASSAGLPYTDTQYFGPGTRLTVL.

The chain couples TRBV19 to TRBJ2-1, with a tentative D call TRBD2 (7 bases). This CDR3 spans 15 amino acids. Trimming cost V 5 bases and J 6 bases, with 17 bases left between them. Looked up from germline, CDR1 is LNHDA and CDR2 is SQIVND (reference sequence). This CDR3 reads CASSAIGAGANEQFF. The CDR3 region has the DNA TGTGCCAGTAGTGCCATCGGGGCGGGGGCCAATGAGCAGTTCTTC.

For the CDR3, the DNA is TGTGCCAGCAGCTTAGGGGGCGGGAACTCCTACGAGCAGTACTTC. Protein product: CASSLGGGNSYEQYF. This rearrangement joins TRBV7-2 to TRBJ2-7, with D possibly TRBD2 on 6 matching bases. The CDR3 is 15 amino acids. Germline V lookup: CDR1 SGHTA, CDR2 FQGNSA. Trimming left V 1 base short and J 0 bases short, with 10 bases between. Based on the CDR3 plus reference TRBV7-2 and TRBJ2-7, the full variable domain is GAGVSQSPSNKVTEKGKDVELRCDPISGHTALYWYRQSLGQGLEFLIYFQGNSAPDKSGLPSDRFSAERTGGSVSTLTIQRTQQEDSAVYLCASSLGGGNSYEQYFGPGTRLTVT.

This chain links TRBV7-2 with TRBJ2-7; 10 bases align to TRBD1. CDR1 SGHTA and CDR2 FQGNSA come from the germline V gene. V lost 0 bases, J lost 2 bases, and 1 base stayed unmatched. The CDR3 runs to 15 residues. CDR3 sequence: CASSLAGQGAYEQYF. The CDR3 DNA sequence: TGTGCCAGCAGCTTAGCTGGACAGGGGGCCTACGAGCAGTACTTC.

The chain carries TRBV27 and TRBJ2-2; unclear D gene. V lost 6 bases, J lost 0 bases, and 8 bases lay in between. Germline V gives CDR1 MNHEY, CDR2 SMNVEV (reference sequence). The CDR3 covers 14 residues. In DNA, the CDR3 is TGTGCCAGCAGGAGGTCTACGAACACCGGGGAGCTGTTTTTT. Translating it yields CASRRSTNTGELFF.

The chain couples TRBV10-3 to TRBJ2-2, with TRBD1 identical over 7 bases. The length of the CDR3 is 17 residues. The J segment lost 4 bases and the V segment lost 5 bases, leaving 13 bases of the junction unmatched. Germline V gene lookup returns CDR1 ENHRY and CDR2 SYGVKD. The CDR3: CAISLKGAGMVTGELFF. The CDR3 DNA reads as TGTGCCATCAGTCTTAAGGGGGCAGGGATGGTCACCGGGGAGCTGTTTTTT.

This chain connects TRBV6-2 or TRBV6-3 to TRBJ2-5; 12 positions agree with TRBD2. CDR1 and CDR2 from the germline V gene are MNHEY and SVGEGT. This CDR3 is built from 18 residues. J was trimmed by 1 base and V by 0 bases; bases with no gene match: 6. Here the CDR3 DNA reads TGTGCCAGCAGTTACTCGATCACTAGCGGGAGGAGCCAAGAGACCCAGTACTTC. Its translation: CASSYSITSGRSQETQYF.

The chain is built from TRBV3-1 (or the pseudogene TRBV3-2) and TRBJ2-5, with 12 positions matching TRBD2. The CDR3 runs 17 residues. V lost 0 bases to trimming and J lost 5 bases; unmatched junction nucleotides: 7. CDR1 and CDR2 from the germline V gene are LGHDT and YNNKEL (reference sequence). In DNA form, the CDR3 reads TGTGCCAGCAGCCAAGATTTCACTAGCGGGAGGCGGGAGACCCAGTACTTC. Translated: CASSQDFTSGRRETQYF.

The genes are TRBV6-6 and TRBJ2-7, with 10 bases identical to TRBD2. CDR3 length: 15 residues. V was pared by 2 bases and J by 3 bases, with 4 bases of the junction left unmatched. Germline V CDR1 and CDR2: MNHNY, SVGAGI (reference sequence). The CDR3 DNA reads as TGTGCCAGCAGTTACCGGCTAGCGGGGGTCTACGAGCAGTACTTC. Encoded protein: CASSYRLAGVYEQYF.

The rearrangement links TRBV20-1 to TRBJ2-1; unclear D gene. Trimming stripped 3 bases from V and 10 bases from J, with 7 bases between. CDR1 and CDR2 (germline): DFQATT, SNEGSKA (reference sequence). The CDR3 loop spans 10 amino acids. The CDR3 DNA follows: TGCAGTGCTAGCCCGGAGGAGCAGTTCTTC. This gives the protein CSASPEEQFF.

The rearrangement links TRBV2 to TRBJ1-2; TRBD1 matches at 8 bases. Per germline, CDR1 SNHLY and CDR2 FYNNEI. The CDR3 sequence is 15 residues long. V shed 6 bases and J 0 bases; nucleotides not matched to a gene: 6. DNA for the CDR3: TGTGCCAGCAGGGGCGGGACAGGATCTAACTATGGCTACACCTTC. Translating gives CASRGGTGSNYGYTF.

The chain combines TRBV28 with TRBJ2-1; unclear D gene. CDR3 length: 15 amino acids. The germline CDR1 and CDR2 sequences are MDHEN and SYDVKM. Trimming cost V 3 bases and J 3 bases, with 12 bases left between them. The CDR3 nucleotides read TGTGCCAGCAGTTTCCCCCCATCCAACTACAATGAGCAGTTCTTC. Protein product: CASSFPPSNYNEQFF. Full variable domain (remainder filled in from reference TRBV28 and TRBJ2-1): DVKVTQSSRYLVKRTGEKVFLECVQDMDHENMFWYRQDPGLGLRLIYFSYDVKMKEKGDIPEGYSVSREKKERFSLILESASTNQTSMYLCASSFPPSNYNEQFFGPGTRLTVL.